This T cell receptor (beta chain) appears in the sequencing data of a study of blood T cell repertoires in COVID-19. Study in general: The origin of the acute and convalescent COVID-19 samples was the United States, Italy and Spain. The cDNA or gDNA used as material had been derived from T cells, B-cell-depleted T cells, or PBMCs.

Per the authors' pipeline: Amplification with reference gene primers provided the estimates of nucleated cell counts. Clones were sequenced by immunoSEQ multiplex PCR, and TCRdb holds only the in-frame ones, with some missing. The V and J calls and the clone size are those of that table, but D and trimming were determined from the DNA. The sample consists of more than 70,000 clones, around 86% of them appearing once. CDR3 length equals 14 residues. The V end lost 4 bases, the J end lost 6 bases, and 16 bases lay between the germline ends. Germline CDR1 and CDR2: SGHDT and YYEEEE. Sequenced: peripheral blood. The TCR originated in a human donor in a cohort sampled during active COVID-19. This sequence joins TRBV5-6 and TRBJ2-5, with a tentative D call TRBD2 (6 bases). The CDR3 protein is CASSRRGAAKTQYF. CDR3 coding DNA: TGTGCCAGCAGCCGCCGCGGGGCGGCAAAGACCCAGTACTTC.